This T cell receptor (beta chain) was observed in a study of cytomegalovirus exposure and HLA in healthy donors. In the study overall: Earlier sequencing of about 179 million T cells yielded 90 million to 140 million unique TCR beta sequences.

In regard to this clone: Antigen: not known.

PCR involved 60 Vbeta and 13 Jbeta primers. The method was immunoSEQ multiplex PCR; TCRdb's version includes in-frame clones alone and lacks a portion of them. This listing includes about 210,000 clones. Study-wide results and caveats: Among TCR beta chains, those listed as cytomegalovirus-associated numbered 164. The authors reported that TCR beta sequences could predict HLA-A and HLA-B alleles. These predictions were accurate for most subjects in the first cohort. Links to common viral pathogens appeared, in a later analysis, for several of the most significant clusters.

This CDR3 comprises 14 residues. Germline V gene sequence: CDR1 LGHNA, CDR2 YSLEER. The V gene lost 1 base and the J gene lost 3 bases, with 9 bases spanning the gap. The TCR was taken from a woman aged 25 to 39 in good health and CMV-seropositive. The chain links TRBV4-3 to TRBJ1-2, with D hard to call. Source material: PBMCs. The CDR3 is CASSQVGSDYGYTF. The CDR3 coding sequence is TGCGCCAGCAGCCAAGTTGGTTCAGACTATGGCTACACCTTC.